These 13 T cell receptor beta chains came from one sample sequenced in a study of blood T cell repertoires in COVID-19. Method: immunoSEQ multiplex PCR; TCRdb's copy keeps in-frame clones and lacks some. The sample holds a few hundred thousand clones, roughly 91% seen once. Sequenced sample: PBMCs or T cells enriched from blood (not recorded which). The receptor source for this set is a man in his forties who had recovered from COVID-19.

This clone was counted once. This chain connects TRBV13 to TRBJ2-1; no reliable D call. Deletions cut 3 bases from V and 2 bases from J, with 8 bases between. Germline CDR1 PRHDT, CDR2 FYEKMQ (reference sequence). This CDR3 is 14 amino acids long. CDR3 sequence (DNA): TGTGCCAGCAGCTTCTCGGAGCCCTACAATGAGCAGTTCTTC. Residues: CASSFSEPYNEQFF.

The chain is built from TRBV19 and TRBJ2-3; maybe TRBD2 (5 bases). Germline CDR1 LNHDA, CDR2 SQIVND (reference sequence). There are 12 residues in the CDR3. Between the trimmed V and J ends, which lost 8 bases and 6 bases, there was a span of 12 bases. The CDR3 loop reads CASGGRSDTQYF. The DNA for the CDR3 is TGTGCCAGTGGAGGACGGTCCGATACGCAGTATTTT.

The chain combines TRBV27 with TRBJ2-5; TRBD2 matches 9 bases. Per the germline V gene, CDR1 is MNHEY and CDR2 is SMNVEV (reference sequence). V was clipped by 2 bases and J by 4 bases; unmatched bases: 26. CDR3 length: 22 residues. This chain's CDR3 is CASSLRSGRDSGSPLGRETQYF. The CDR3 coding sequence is TGTGCCAGCAGTTTAAGGAGCGGCAGGGATAGCGGGAGCCCATTAGGAAGAGAGACCCAGTACTTC.

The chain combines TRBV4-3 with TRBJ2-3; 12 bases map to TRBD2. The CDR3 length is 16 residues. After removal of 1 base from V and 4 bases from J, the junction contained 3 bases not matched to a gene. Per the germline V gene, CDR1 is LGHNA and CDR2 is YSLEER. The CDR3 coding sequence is TGCGCCAGCAGCCAAGCCGGGACTAGCGGGTCAGATACGCAGTATTTT. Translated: CASSQAGTSGSDTQYF.

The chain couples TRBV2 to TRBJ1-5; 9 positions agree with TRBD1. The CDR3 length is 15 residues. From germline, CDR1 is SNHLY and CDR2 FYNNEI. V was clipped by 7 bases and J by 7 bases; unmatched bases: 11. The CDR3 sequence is CASNSDRGDMQPQHF. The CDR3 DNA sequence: TGTGCCAGCAATTCGGACAGGGGCGATATGCAGCCCCAGCATTTT.

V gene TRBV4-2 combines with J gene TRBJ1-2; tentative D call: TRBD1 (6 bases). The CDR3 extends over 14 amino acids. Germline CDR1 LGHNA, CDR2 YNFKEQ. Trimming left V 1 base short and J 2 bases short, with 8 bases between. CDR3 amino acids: CASSQVTGNYGYTF. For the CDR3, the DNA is TGTGCCAGCAGCCAAGTCACAGGGAACTATGGCTACACCTTC.

The CDR3 DNA reads TGTGCCAGTAGTATTACCGGCGGGGAGCTGTTTTTT. Translated, it gives CASSITGGELFF. V gene TRBV19 combines with J gene TRBJ2-2; D is ambiguous. The CDR3 is 12 amino acids. Between the trimmed V and J ends, which lost 3 bases and 7 bases, there was a span of 6 bases. CDR1 is LNHDA, CDR2 SQIVND, per germline (reference sequence).

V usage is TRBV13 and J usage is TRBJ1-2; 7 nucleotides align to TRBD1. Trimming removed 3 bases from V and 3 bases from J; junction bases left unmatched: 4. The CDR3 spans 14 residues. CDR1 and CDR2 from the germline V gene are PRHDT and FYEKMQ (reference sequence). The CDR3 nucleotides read TGTGCCAGCAGCTTTAAAGGGGGCGACTATGGCTACACCTTC. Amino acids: CASSFKGGDYGYTF.

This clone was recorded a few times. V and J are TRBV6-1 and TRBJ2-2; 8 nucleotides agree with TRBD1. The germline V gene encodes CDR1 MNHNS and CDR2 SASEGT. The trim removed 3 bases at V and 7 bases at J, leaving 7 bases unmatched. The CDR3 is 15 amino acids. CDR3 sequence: CASSDVQGAGGELFF. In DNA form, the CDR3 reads TGTGCCAGCAGTGACGTCCAGGGGGCGGGCGGGGAGCTGTTTTTT.

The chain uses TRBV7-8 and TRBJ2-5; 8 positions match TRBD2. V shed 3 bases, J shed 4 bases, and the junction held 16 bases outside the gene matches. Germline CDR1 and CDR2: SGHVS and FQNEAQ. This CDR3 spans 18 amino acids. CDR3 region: CASSLDGGGLGIRETQYF. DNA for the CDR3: TGTGCCAGCAGCTTGGACGGTGGGGGACTAGGGATAAGAGAGACCCAGTACTTC. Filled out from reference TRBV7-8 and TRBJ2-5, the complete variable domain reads GAGVSQSPRYKVAKRGQDVALRCDPISGHVSLFWYQQALGQGPEFLTYFQNEAQLDKSGLPSDRFFAERPEGSVSTLKIQRTQQEDSAVYLCASSLDGGGLGIRETQYFGPGTRLLVL.

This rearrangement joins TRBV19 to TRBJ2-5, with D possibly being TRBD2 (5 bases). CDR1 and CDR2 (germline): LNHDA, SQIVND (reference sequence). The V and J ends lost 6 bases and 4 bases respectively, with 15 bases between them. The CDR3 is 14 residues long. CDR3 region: CASRAKGAGETQYF. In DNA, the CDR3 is TGTGCCAGTAGGGCAAAGGGAGCCGGAGAGACCCAGTACTTC.

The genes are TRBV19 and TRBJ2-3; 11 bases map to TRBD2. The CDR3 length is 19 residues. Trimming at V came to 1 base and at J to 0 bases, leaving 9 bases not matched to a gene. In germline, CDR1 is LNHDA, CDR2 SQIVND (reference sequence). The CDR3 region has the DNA TGTGCCAGTAGTATAGTTTGGCTAGCGGGGGGCCACAGCACAGATACGCAGTATTTT. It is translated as CASSIVWLAGGHSTDTQYF.

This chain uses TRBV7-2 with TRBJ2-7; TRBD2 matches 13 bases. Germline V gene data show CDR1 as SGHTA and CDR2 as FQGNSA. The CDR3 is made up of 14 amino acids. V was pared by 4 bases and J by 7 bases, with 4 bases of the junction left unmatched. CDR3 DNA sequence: TGTGCCAGCAGCTGGACGGGACTAGCGGGGGAGCAGTACTTC. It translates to CASSWTGLAGEQYF.